Below are 2 T cell receptor beta chains sequenced from a single sample in a study of blood T cells in healthy people across ages. PCR was performed a second time for about 7 to 11 cycles using a sample-barcoded 5' primer and a J-beta primer mix. One entry per CDR3 protein results from TCRdb running MiXCR on the 5' RACE reads. The sample lists about 1,500,000 distinct CDR3 sequences, 28% seen once, with 7% to 9% in the top ten. Sequencing was carried out using blood. Source of these receptors: a woman aged 30 to 39 in good health.

The CDR3 DNA reads TGTGCCAGCCGGGGGACAGGGAGTTCACCCCTCCACTTT. Translation: CASRGTGSSPLHF. The chain couples TRBV2 to TRBJ1-6; the match to TRBD1 covers 9 bases. This CDR3 is built from 13 residues. J gave up 9 bases and V 8 bases, and 5 bases lay outside the gene matches. The germline V gene encodes CDR1 SNHLY and CDR2 FYNNEI.

The rearrangement links TRBV4-2 to TRBJ1-2; no clear D gene. V lost 2 bases to trimming and J lost 4 bases, with 20 bases between them. This CDR3 has 17 residues. Per germline, CDR1 LGHNA and CDR2 YNFKEQ. This chain's CDR3 is CASSQRANRAGIYGYTF. The CDR3 DNA is TGTGCCAGCAGCCAAAGAGCGAATCGGGCAGGCATCTATGGCTACACCTTC.